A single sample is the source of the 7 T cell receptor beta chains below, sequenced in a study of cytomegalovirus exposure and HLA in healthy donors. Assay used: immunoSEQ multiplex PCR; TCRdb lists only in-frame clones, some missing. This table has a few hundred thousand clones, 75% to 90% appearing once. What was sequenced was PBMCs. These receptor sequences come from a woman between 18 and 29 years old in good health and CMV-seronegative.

CDR3 region: CASSYSTSGFSNEQFF. The CDR3 coding sequence is TGTGCCAGCAGTTATTCGACTAGCGGGTTTTCGAATGAGCAGTTCTTC. The chain links TRBV6-6 to TRBJ2-1, with 10 bases aligning to TRBD2. Germline assignment: CDR1 MNHNY and CDR2 SVGAGI (reference sequence). The V and J ends lost 3 bases and 7 bases, in that order; junction bases with no gene match: 9. This CDR3 is built from 16 residues.

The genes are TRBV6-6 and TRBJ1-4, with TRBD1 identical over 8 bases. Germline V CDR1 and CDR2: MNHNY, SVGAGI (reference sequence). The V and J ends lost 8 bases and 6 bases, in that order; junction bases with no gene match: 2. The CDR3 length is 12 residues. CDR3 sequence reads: CASSTGDEKLFF. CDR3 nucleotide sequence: TGTGCCAGCTCGACAGGGGATGAAAAACTGTTTTTT.

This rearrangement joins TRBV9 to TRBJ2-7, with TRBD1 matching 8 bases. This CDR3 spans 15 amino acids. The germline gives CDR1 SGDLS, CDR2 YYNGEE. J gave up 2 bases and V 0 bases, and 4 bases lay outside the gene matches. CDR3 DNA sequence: TGTGCCAGCAGCGTAGCCCCCAGGGGGCCCTACGAGCAGTACTTC. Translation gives CASSVAPRGPYEQYF.

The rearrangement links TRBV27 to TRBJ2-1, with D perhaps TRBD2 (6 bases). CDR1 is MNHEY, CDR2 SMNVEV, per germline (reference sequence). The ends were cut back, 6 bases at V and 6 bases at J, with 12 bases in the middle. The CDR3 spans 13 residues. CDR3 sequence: CASSLGLLNEQFF. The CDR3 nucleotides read TGTGCCAGCAGCCTGGGACTCCTCAATGAGCAGTTCTTC.

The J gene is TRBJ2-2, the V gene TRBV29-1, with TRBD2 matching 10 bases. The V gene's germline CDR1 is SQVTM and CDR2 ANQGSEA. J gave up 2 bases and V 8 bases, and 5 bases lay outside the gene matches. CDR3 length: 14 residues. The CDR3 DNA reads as TGCAGCACAGGGACTAGCGCAAACACCGGGGAGCTGTTTTTT. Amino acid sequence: CSTGTSANTGELFF.

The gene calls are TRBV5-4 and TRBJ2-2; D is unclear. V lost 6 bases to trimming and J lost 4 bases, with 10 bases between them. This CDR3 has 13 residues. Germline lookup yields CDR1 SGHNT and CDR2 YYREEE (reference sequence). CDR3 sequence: CASTRDSTGELFF. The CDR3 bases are TGTGCCAGCACCCGCGACTCCACCGGGGAGCTGTTTTTT.

The chain's CDR3 is CASSLLAGGARAEQFF. For the CDR3, the DNA is TGTGCCAGCAGCTTACTAGCGGGAGGGGCTCGTGCTGAGCAGTTCTTC. The chain joins TRBV9 to TRBJ2-1; TRBD2 matches 13 bases. The V and J ends lost 4 bases and 9 bases, in that order; junction bases with no gene match: 10. Germline V gives CDR1 SGDLS, CDR2 YYNGEE. This CDR3 has 16 residues.